This TCR beta chain was captured in a study of response to subunit inactivated influenza vaccine. Remarks on this clonotype: The antigen is not known.

Study findings and constraints: Only a handful of new T cells, the authors suggested, are recruited with each seasonal influenza vaccination.

TCRdb itself ran the RT-PCR reads through MiXCR, one entry per CDR3 protein. The sample lists roughly 500,000 distinct CDR3 sequences, 16% seen once, with about 3% in the top ten. The CDR3 contains 13 residues. V dropped 3 bases and J dropped 5; count of bases not matched to a gene: 2. Germline loops: CDR1 DFQATT, CDR2 SNEGSKA (reference sequence). The sample consisted of CD4+ T cells sorted from PBMCs, taken about 24 months after vaccination. The chain recombines TRBV20-1 with TRBJ2-2; 8 nucleotides match TRBD2. This sequence was found in a man between 50 and 69 years old who received an inactivated influenza vaccine. CDR3 nucleotide sequence: TGCAGTGCTAGCGGGGGGGGAACCGGGGAGCTGTTTTTT. Translation gives CSASGGGTGELFF.